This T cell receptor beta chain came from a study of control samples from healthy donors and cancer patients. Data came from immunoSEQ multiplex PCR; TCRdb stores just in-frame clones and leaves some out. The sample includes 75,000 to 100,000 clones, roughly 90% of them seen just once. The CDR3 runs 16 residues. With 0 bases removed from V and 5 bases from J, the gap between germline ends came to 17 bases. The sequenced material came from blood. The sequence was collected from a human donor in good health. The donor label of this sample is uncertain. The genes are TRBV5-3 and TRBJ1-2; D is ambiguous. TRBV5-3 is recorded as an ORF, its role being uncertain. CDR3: CARSLVSLYAWYGYTF. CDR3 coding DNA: TGTGCCAGAAGCTTGGTCAGCCTCTACGCTTGGTATGGCTACACCTTC.